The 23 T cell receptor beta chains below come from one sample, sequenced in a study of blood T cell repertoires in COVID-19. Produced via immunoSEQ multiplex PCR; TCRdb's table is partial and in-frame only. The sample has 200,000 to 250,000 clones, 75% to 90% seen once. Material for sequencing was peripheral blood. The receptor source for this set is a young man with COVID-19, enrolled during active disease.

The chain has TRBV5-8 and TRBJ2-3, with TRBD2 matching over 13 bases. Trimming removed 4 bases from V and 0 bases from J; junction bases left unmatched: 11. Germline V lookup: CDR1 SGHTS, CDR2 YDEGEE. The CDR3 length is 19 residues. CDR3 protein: CASSPGLAGVLVSTDTQYF. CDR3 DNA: TGTGCCAGCAGCCCCGGACTAGCGGGGGTGTTAGTTAGCACAGATACGCAGTATTTT. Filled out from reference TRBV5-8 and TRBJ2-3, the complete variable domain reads EAGVTQSPTHLIKTRGQQATLRCSPISGHTSVYWYQQALGLGLQFLLWYDEGEERNRGNFPPRFSGRQFPNYSSELNVNALELEDSALYLCASSPGLAGVLVSTDTQYFGPGTRLTVL.

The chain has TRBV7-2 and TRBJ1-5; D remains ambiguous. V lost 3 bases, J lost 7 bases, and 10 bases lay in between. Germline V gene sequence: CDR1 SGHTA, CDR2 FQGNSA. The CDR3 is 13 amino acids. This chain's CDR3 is CASSFEGGQPQHF. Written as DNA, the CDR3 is TGTGCCAGCAGCTTTGAGGGAGGGCAGCCCCAGCATTTT.

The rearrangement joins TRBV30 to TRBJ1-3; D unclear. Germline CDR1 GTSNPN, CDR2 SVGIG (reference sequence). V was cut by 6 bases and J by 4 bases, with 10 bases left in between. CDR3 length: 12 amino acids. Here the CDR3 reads CACGSGGNTIYF. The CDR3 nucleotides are TGTGCCTGCGGGTCGGGAGGAAACACCATATATTTT.

CDR3 residues: CASSLASNNEQFF. CDR3 nucleotides: TGTGCCAGCAGTTTAGCTAGTAACAATGAGCAGTTCTTC. This chain connects TRBV27 to TRBJ2-1, with D uncertain. The CDR3 covers 13 residues. Trimming took off 2 bases at V and 5 bases at J, with 7 bases between the two ends. CDR1 is MNHEY and CDR2 is SMNVEV in the germline V gene (reference sequence).

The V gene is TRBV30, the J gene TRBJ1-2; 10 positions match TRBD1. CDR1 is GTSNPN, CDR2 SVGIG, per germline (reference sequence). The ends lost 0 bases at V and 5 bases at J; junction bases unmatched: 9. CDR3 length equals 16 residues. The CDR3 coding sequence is TGTGCCTGGAGTGTCTGGGGGACAGGGGAGGGATATGGCTACACCTTC. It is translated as CAWSVWGTGEGYGYTF.

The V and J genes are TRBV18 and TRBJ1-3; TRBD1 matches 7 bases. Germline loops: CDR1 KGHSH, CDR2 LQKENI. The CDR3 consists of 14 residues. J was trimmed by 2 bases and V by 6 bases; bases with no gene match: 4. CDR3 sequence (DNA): TGTGCCAGCTCGCCGACAGGGACTGGAAACACCATATATTTT. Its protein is CASSPTGTGNTIYF.

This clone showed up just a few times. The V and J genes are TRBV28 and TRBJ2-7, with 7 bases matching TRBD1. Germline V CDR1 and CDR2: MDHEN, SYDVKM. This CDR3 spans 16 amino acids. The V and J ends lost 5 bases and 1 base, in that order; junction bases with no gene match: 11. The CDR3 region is CASSTTGTAISYEQYF. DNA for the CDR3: TGTGCCAGCAGTACCACCGGGACAGCTATTTCCTACGAGCAGTACTTC.

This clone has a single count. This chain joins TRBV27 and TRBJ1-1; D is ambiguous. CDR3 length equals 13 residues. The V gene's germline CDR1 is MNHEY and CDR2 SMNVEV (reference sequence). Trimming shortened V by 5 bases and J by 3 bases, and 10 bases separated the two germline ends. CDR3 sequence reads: CASSIQKDTEAFF. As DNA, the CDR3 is TGTGCCAGCAGTATTCAGAAAGACACTGAAGCTTTCTTT.

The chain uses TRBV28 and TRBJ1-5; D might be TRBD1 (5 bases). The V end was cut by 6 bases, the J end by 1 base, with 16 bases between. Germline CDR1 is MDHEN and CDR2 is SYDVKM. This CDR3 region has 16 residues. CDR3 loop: CASSLQGSRSNQPQHF. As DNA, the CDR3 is TGTGCCAGCAGCCTCCAGGGATCCCGGAGCAATCAGCCCCAGCATTTT.

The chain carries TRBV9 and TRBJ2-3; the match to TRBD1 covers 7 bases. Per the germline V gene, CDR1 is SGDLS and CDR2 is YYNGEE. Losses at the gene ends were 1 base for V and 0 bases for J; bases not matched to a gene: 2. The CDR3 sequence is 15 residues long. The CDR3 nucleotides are TGTGCCAGCAGCGTATCGGGACAGAGCACAGATACGCAGTATTTT. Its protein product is CASSVSGQSTDTQYF. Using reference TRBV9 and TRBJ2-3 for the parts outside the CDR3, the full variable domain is DSGVTQTPKHLITATGQRVTLRCSPRSGDLSVYWYQQSLDQGLQFLIQYYNGEERAKGNILERFSAQQFPDLHSELNLSSLELGDSALYFCASSVSGQSTDTQYFGPGTRLTVL.

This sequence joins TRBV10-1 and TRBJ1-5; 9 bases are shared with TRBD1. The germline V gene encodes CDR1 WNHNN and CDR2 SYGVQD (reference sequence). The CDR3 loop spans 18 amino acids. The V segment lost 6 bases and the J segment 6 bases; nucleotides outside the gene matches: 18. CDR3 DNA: TGCGCCAGCAGAAGTGCCCCCCCCGGGACAGGGACTGTTCAGCCCCAGCATTTT. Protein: CASRSAPPGTGTVQPQHF.

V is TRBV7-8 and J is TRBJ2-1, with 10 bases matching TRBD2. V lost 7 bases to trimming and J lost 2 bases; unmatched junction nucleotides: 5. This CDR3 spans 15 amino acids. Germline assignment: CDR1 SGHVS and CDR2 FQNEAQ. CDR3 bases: TGTGCCAGCAAACCTAGCGGGGGTCCCTACAATGAGCAGTTCTTC. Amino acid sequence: CASKPSGGPYNEQFF.

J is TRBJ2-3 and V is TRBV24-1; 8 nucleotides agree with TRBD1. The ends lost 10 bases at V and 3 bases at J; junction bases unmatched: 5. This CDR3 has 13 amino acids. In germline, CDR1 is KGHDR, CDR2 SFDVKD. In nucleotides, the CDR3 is TGTGCCACGTGCGACAGGGGAACAGATACGCAGTATTTT. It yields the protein CATCDRGTDTQYF.

The CDR3 nucleotides read TGCGCCAGCAGCCAAGATAGGACAGGACACAGCTACGAGCAGTACTTC. It translates to CASSQDRTGHSYEQYF. The chain has TRBV4-1 and TRBJ2-7; 7 bases are a match to TRBD1. Germline lookup yields CDR1 MGHRA and CDR2 YSYEKL. The V gene end was trimmed by 0 bases and the J gene end by 3 bases; junction bases not matched to a gene: 8. This CDR3 has 16 amino acids.

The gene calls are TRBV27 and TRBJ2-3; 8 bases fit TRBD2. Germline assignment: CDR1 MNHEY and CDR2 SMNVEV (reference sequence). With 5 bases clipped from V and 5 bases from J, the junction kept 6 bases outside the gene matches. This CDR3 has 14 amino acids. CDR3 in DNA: TGTGCCAGCAGTCCCCGGGAGGGGGGAGATACGCAGTATTTT. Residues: CASSPREGGDTQYF.

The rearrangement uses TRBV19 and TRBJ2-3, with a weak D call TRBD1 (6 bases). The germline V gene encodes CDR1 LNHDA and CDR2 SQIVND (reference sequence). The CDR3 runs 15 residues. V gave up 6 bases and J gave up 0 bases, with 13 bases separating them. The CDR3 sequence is CASSRVGASTDTQYF. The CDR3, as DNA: TGTGCCAGTAGCCGAGTGGGGGCTAGCACAGATACGCAGTATTTT.

CDR3 DNA sequence: TGTGCCATCGGATCCGGGACTAGCGGGGGCAATGAGCAGTTCTTC. Amino acid sequence: CAIGSGTSGGNEQFF. The rearrangement links TRBV10-3 to TRBJ2-1; 14 bases fit TRBD2. Germline V gene sequence: CDR1 ENHRY, CDR2 SYGVKD. V lost 8 bases and J lost 6; bases outside the gene matches: 6. This CDR3 has 15 amino acids.

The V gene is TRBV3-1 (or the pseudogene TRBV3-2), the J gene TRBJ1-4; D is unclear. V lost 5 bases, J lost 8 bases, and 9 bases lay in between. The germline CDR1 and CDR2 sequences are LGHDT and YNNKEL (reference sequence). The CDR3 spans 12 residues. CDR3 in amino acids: CASSSRLEKLFF. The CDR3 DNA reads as TGTGCCAGCAGCTCAAGACTCGAAAAACTGTTTTTT.

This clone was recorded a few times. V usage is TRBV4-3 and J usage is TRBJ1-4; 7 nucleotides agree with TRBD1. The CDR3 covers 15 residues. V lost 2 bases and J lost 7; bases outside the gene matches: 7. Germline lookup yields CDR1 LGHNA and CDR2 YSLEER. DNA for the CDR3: TGCGCCAGCAGCCAACTGACAGGGTCTTTTGAAAAACTGTTTTTT. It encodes CASSQLTGSFEKLFF.

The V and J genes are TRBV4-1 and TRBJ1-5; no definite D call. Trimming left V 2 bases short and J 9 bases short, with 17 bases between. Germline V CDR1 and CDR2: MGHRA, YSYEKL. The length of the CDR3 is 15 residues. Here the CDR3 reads CASSQLKTAAWPQHF. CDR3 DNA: TGCGCCAGCAGCCAACTTAAGACTGCTGCATGGCCCCAGCATTTT.

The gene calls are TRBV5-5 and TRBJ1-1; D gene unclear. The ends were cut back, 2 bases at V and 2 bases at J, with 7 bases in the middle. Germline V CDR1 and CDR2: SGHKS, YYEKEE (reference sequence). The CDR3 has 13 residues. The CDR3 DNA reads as TGTGCCAGCAGCTTTCTTATAAACACTGAAGCTTTCTTT. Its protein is CASSFLINTEAFF. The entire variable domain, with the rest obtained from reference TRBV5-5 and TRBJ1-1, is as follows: DAGVTQSPTHLIKTRGQQVTLRCSPISGHKSVSWYQQVLGQGPQFIFQYYEKEERGRGNFPDRFSARQFPNYSSELNVNALLLGDSALYLCASSFLINTEAFFGQGTRLTVV.

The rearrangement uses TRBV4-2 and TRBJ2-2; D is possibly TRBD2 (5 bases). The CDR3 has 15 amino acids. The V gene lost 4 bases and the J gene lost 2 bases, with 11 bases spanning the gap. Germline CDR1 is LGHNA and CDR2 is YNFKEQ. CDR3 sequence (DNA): TGTGCCAGCAGCCGAGCCCGGGAAAACACCGGGGAGCTGTTTTTT. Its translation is CASSRARENTGELFF.

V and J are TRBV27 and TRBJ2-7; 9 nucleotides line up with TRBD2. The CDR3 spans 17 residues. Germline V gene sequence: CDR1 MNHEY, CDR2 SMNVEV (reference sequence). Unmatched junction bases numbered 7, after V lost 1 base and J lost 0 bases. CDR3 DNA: TGTGCCAGCAGTTTATTGGTCGCGACTAGCGGCTCCTACGAGCAGTACTTC. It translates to CASSLLVATSGSYEQYF.